Each of the 13 T cell receptor beta chains below was sequenced from the same sample in a study of response to subunit inactivated influenza vaccine. TCRdb redid the calling of the RT-PCR reads with MiXCR, one entry per CDR3 protein. The sample contains hundreds of thousands of distinct CDR3 sequences, more than 15% of which appear only once. The sample here was PBMCs from blood, taken roughly 13 days after vaccination. These receptors were obtained from a man aged 45-60 years who received an inactivated influenza vaccine.

The V call is TRBV6-5, the J call TRBJ1-1; no clear D gene. The CDR3 spans 9 residues. Germline V gene data show CDR1 as MNHEY and CDR2 as SVGAGI. V shed 9 bases and J shed 8 bases, with 7 bases lying between them. The DNA for the CDR3 is TGTGCCAGGGGGTTCGAAGCTTTCTTT. Encoded protein: CARGFEAFF.

DNA for the CDR3: TGTGCCAGTAGTACGGCAGGGAGGTTGTCCGAGCAGTACTTC. It translates to CASSTAGRLSEQYF. J is TRBJ2-7 and V is TRBV19, with D maybe TRBD2 (6 bases). Trimming left V 4 bases short and J 6 bases short, with 16 bases between. Looked up from germline, CDR1 is LNHDA and CDR2 is SQIVND (reference sequence). This CDR3 has 14 amino acids.

This sequence joins TRBV29-1 and TRBJ2-1; TRBD1 matches at 9 bases. Germline V gene data show CDR1 as SQVTM and CDR2 as ANQGSEA. V was clipped by 5 bases and J by 4 bases; unmatched bases: 6. The length of the CDR3 is 14 residues. CDR3 residues: CSVTGTGIYNEQFF. The CDR3 coding sequence is TGCAGCGTTACCGGGACAGGGATATACAATGAGCAGTTCTTC.

This chain joins TRBV13 and TRBJ2-1, with D possibly matching TRBD2 (6 bases). The CDR3 contains 13 residues. V was pared by 4 bases and J by 6 bases, with 10 bases between. The germline V gene has CDR1 PRHDT and CDR2 FYEKMQ (reference sequence). The chain's CDR3 is CASSWLGGNEQFF. In DNA, the CDR3 is TGTGCCAGCAGCTGGCTCGGGGGCAATGAGCAGTTCTTC. Together with reference TRBV13 and TRBJ2-1, the CDR3 gives the full variable domain: AAGVIQSPRHLIKEKRETATLKCYPIPRHDTVYWYQQGPGQDPQFLISFYEKMQSDKGSIPDRFSAQQFSDYHSELNMSSLELGDSALYFCASSWLGGNEQFFGPGTRLTVL.

The table lists this clonotype with many counts. The chain recombines TRBV5-6 with TRBJ2-1; TRBD2 matches at 10 bases. The CDR3 extends over 15 amino acids. Trimming cost V 4 bases and J 3 bases; bases outside gene matches: 4. Germline CDR1 and CDR2: SGHDT and YYEEEE. The CDR3 reads CASSPGTSVYNEQFF. CDR3 coding DNA: TGTGCCAGCAGCCCCGGGACTAGCGTCTACAATGAGCAGTTCTTC.

This clonotype was detected only a few times. The chain carries TRBV7-2 and TRBJ1-1; a weak D match, TRBD1 (5 bases). Germline CDR1 and CDR2: SGHTA and FQGNSA. Trimming pared 0 bases from V and 6 bases from J, leaving 11 bases between. This CDR3 comprises 14 residues. The CDR3 coding sequence is TGTGCCAGCAGCTTAGCGGGGGGTCGGGCTGAAGCTTTCTTT. As protein: CASSLAGGRAEAFF.

The chain couples TRBV28 to TRBJ2-1; 11 bases fit TRBD2. Germline loops: CDR1 MDHEN, CDR2 SYDVKM. This CDR3 region has 15 residues. Trimming at V came to 6 bases and at J to 8 bases, leaving 9 bases not matched to a gene. The CDR3 reads CASRHSGGAGYEQFF. The CDR3 DNA reads as TGTGCCAGCAGACATAGCGGGGGGGCCGGTTATGAGCAGTTCTTC.

The chain uses TRBV29-1 and TRBJ2-2; no clear D. Germline assignment: CDR1 SQVTM and CDR2 ANQGSEA. V gave up 4 bases and J gave up 0 bases, with 9 bases separating them. CDR3 length equals 14 residues. The CDR3 bases are TGCAGCGTTGGAGACGGCGCGAACACCGGGGAGCTGTTTTTT. It codes for CSVGDGANTGELFF.

This clonotype appeared a few times. The chain recombines TRBV5-1 with TRBJ2-5; 7 nucleotides agree with TRBD1. V was clipped by 5 bases and J by 4 bases; unmatched bases: 2. CDR1 and CDR2 (germline): SGHRS, YFSETQ. The CDR3 is 12 residues long. The CDR3 is CASRWDRETQYF. The CDR3 DNA reads TGCGCCAGCAGATGGGACAGAGAGACCCAGTACTTC.

The chain has TRBV4-2 and TRBJ2-3; tentatively, D is TRBD1 (5 bases). Germline assignment: CDR1 LGHNA and CDR2 YNFKEQ. Trimming shortened V by 1 base and J by 0 bases, and 17 bases separated the two germline ends. The CDR3 sequence is 18 residues long. CDR3 residues: CASSQGVSVQASTDTQYF. CDR3 coding DNA: TGTGCCAGCAGCCAAGGAGTTTCAGTACAGGCTAGCACAGATACGCAGTATTTT.

This clonotype was counted ten times or more. The chain links TRBV6-1 to TRBJ2-2; D unclear. CDR1 and CDR2 from the germline V gene are MNHNS and SASEGT. V lost 6 bases to trimming and J lost 4 bases, with 24 bases between them. The CDR3 loop spans 18 amino acids. CDR3 bases: TGTGCCAGCAGCCCCTATCGATCTCCCGGCCGCGTCACCGGGGAGCTGTTTTTT. Translated: CASSPYRSPGRVTGELFF.

Comment on this clonotype: The junction departs from germline at one end; a sequencing error may be responsible. J is TRBJ2-1 and V is TRBV12-3 or TRBV12-4; weak D call: TRBD1 (6 bases). This CDR3 has 17 amino acids. CDR3 residues: CACSLALTTGPYNEQFF. The CDR3 DNA reads TGTGCCTGCAGTTTAGCGCTAACGACAGGCCCCTACAATGAGCAGTTCTTC.

This clonotype was counted only a few times. V and J are TRBV4-2 and TRBJ2-5; 9 bases line up with TRBD1. Germline CDR1 and CDR2: LGHNA and YNFKEQ. V was clipped by 4 bases and J by 7 bases; unmatched bases: 16. This CDR3 contains 17 residues. CDR3 in DNA: TGTGCCAGCAGCCTCCGGGACAGGGACCCCCAGGGTGGGACCCAGTACTTC. The encoded protein is CASSLRDRDPQGGTQYF.